One and the same sample provided the 8 T cell receptor beta chains below, sequenced in a study of lymphopenia after photon versus proton radiotherapy. Clones were read by immunoSEQ multiplex PCR, and TCRdb kept only the in-frame ones, dropping some. The data show some 170,000 clones, 88% seen once. The sequenced sample was peripheral blood, obtained from a patient treated with photon-based radiotherapy. The receptors derive from a man between 45 and 60 years old with gastric cancer.

The V and J genes are TRBV6-5 and TRBJ2-1, with D unresolved. Germline CDR1 and CDR2: MNHEY and SVGAGI. Trimming took 2 bases from V and 14 from J, leaving 10 bases between them. The CDR3 has 11 amino acids. The CDR3, as DNA: TGTGCCAGCAGTTACGGTGGGATAAAGTTCTTC. The encoded protein is CASSYGGIKFF.

The count of this clone is one. The rearrangement joins TRBV7-9 to TRBJ2-7; 9 bases line up with TRBD2. CDR3 length equals 15 residues. Germline V gene sequence: CDR1 SEHNR, CDR2 FQNEAQ (reference sequence). Trimming took 1 base from V and 0 from J; bases not matched to a gene: 1. In DNA, the CDR3 is TGTGCCAGCAGCTTAGTTAGCGGGAGCTCCTACGAGCAGTACTTC. As protein: CASSLVSGSSYEQYF.

The chain combines TRBV18 with TRBJ2-7; D is uncertain. V gave up 3 bases and J gave up 7 bases, with 19 bases separating them. This CDR3 comprises 15 residues. The germline V gene encodes CDR1 KGHSH and CDR2 LQKENI. CDR3 residues: CASSPGFDGSEEQYF. The CDR3 region has the DNA TGTGCCAGCTCACCGGGGTTTGACGGATCGGAGGAGCAGTACTTC.

This rearrangement joins TRBV20-1 to TRBJ2-7, with TRBD2 as a possible D gene (5 bases). V lost 6 bases to trimming and J lost 3 bases, with 9 bases between them. CDR1 and CDR2 from the germline V gene are DFQATT and SNEGSKA (reference sequence). This CDR3 is 11 amino acids long. The CDR3 coding sequence is TGCAGTGCCCCGGGAAACTACGAGCAGTACTTC. Protein sequence: CSAPGNYEQYF.

The V call is TRBV5-1, the J call TRBJ2-5; D is unresolved. V was trimmed by 5 bases and J by 1 base, leaving 15 bases between them. CDR1 is SGHRS, CDR2 YFSETQ, per germline. CDR3 length equals 15 residues. The chain's CDR3 is CASRATTEVQETQYF. The CDR3 DNA is TGCGCCAGCAGAGCCACGACTGAGGTCCAAGAGACCCAGTACTTC.

This clone has just one count. V gene TRBV5-1 combines with J gene TRBJ2-2; D unresolved. Germline V lookup: CDR1 SGHRS, CDR2 YFSETQ. V lost 4 bases and J 7 bases, leaving 14 bases between the germline ends. The CDR3 spans 14 residues. CDR3 bases: TGCGCCAGCAGCCCGCCTTTAGTAGGCGGGGAGCTGTTTTTT. Translating it yields CASSPPLVGGELFF.

This clone was seen only once. The chain has TRBV28 and TRBJ2-3, with D unresolved. The CDR3 spans 14 residues. Between the trimmed V and J ends, which lost 5 bases and 3 bases, there was a span of 12 bases. Germline CDR1 reads MDHEN; CDR2 reads SYDVKM. This chain's CDR3 is CASSPHGKTDTQYF. The CDR3 coding sequence is TGTGCCAGCAGTCCCCACGGCAAGACAGATACGCAGTATTTT.

This sequence joins TRBV6-1 and TRBJ1-4; D unclear. Germline CDR1 is MNHNS and CDR2 is SASEGT. The CDR3 runs 13 residues. V lost 3 bases and J 7 bases, leaving 9 bases between the germline ends. CDR3 in amino acids: CASSESPVEKLFF. The CDR3 nucleotides are TGTGCCAGCAGTGAGAGCCCGGTTGAAAAACTGTTTTTT.